A selection of T cell receptor beta chains follows, all from one sample in a study of T-cell memory formation after mild COVID-19. Using its own MiXCR run on the 5' RACE reads, TCRdb lists one record per CDR3 protein. The sample contains more than 250,000 distinct CDR3 sequences, under 20% of which appear only once. What was sequenced was PBMCs or a T cell subset sorted from them (not recorded which). The receptors here all came from a man between 18 and 29 years old who had mild COVID-19 (a few samples of this study predate the infection). Cell type and time point are not known. Both conserved end residues are part of each CDR3. A D gene is named only where the DNA matches it firmly. Only some rows state a clone size, as once, few, many or a class for expanded clones.

d_call	clone_size	j_call	v_call	cdr3_aa	cdr3_nt
-	-	TRBJ2-7	TRBV30	CAWSVGGGSEEQYF	TGTGCCTGGAGTGTGGGGGGCGGAAGTGAAGAGCAGTACTTC
TRBD1	few	TRBJ2-1	TRBV28	CASRGQGAYNEQFF	TGTGCCAGCAGGGGACAGGGGGCGTACAATGAGCAGTTCTTC
TRBD1	-	TRBJ2-2	TRBV25-1	CAISDREGTGELFF	TGTGCCATCAGTGACAGGGAAGGTACCGGGGAGCTGTTTTTT
TRBD2	few	TRBJ2-7	TRBV7-2	CASRSTGLAVYEQYF	TGTGCCAGCAGGTCTACGGGACTAGCGGTTTACGAGCAGTACTTC
-	-	TRBJ1-5	TRBV6-5	CASLLGGNQPQHF	TGTGCCAGCCTCCTGGGGGGGAATCAGCCCCAGCATTTT
-	-	TRBJ2-4	TRBV5-1	CASSLVPGETVQYF	TGCGCCAGCAGCTTGGTACCAGGGGAAACGGTTCAGTACTTC
-	many	TRBJ2-1	TRBV11-2	CASSLGTLNEQFF	TGTGCCAGCAGCCTCGGGACATTGAATGAGCAGTTCTTC
-	few	TRBJ2-3	TRBV7-7	CASSLGIAVTDTQYF	TGTGCTAGCAGCTTAGGGATAGCGGTCACAGATACGCAGTATTTT
TRBD1	few	TRBJ1-5	TRBV6-2/TRBV6-3	CASSLWDRVNQPQHF	TGTGCCAGCAGCCTCTGGGACAGGGTCAATCAGCCCCAGCATTTT
TRBD1	few	TRBJ1-1	TRBV30	CAWSLLGDRNTEAFF	TGTGCCTGGAGTCTTTTGGGGGACAGGAACACTGAAGCTTTCTTT
TRBD1	-	TRBJ1-2	TRBV5-1	CASSYGTGNGYTF	TGCGCCAGCAGCTACGGGACAGGGAATGGCTACACCTTC
-	few	TRBJ2-3	TRBV4-1	CASSSFAGSRTDTQYF	TGCGCCAGCAGCAGTTTTGCCGGTTCTCGCACAGATACGCAGTATTTT
TRBD1	few	TRBJ2-3	TRBV6-5	CASSRQGASTDTQYF	TGTGCCAGCAGCCGACAGGGGGCGAGCACAGATACGCAGTATTTT
TRBD1	few	TRBJ2-3	TRBV30	CAWKLRGRLGTDTQYF	TGTGCCTGGAAACTCAGGGGGCGCCTGGGCACAGATACGCAGTATTTT
TRBD1	-	TRBJ1-2	TRBV20-1	CSARVFRGYGYTF	TGCAGTGCTAGAGTTTTCAGGGGGTATGGCTACACCTTC
-	many	TRBJ2-3	TRBV5-1	CASRSRSPPDTQYF	TGCGCCAGCAGGAGTCGTAGCCCCCCAGATACGCAGTATTTT
-	-	TRBJ2-3	TRBV29-1	CSVEEGLHRTDTQYF	TGCAGCGTTGAAGAAGGACTACACCGCACAGATACGCAGTATTTT
TRBD2	many	TRBJ2-5	TRBV6-2/TRBV6-3	CASSYRPWTSLGETQYF	TGTGCCAGCAGTTACCGACCTTGGACTAGCCTCGGGGAGACCCAGTACTTC
TRBD2	-	TRBJ2-7	TRBV12-3/TRBV12-4	CASSSLAGAYEQYF	TGTGCCAGCAGTTCGCTAGCGGGGGCGTACGAGCAGTACTTC
-	many	TRBJ1-5	TRBV12-3/TRBV12-4	CASSLMGNQPQHF	TGTGCCAGCAGTTTGATGGGGAATCAGCCCCAGCATTTT
-	few	TRBJ1-5	TRBV7-2	CASSLKGYSNQPQHF	TGTGCCAGCAGCTTAAAGGGTTATAGCAATCAGCCCCAGCATTTT
-	many	TRBJ2-5	TRBV15	CATSAPGDQETQYF	TGTGCCACCAGCGCCCCGGGAGACCAAGAGACCCAGTACTTC
TRBD1	few	TRBJ1-1	TRBV19	CARNGQGANTEAFF	TGTGCCAGAAACGGACAGGGTGCGAACACTGAAGCTTTCTTT
-	-	TRBJ1-5	TRBV21-1	CASSKTNQPQHF	TGTGCCAGCAGCAAAACTAATCAGCCCCAGCATTTT
-	few	TRBJ2-3	TRBV4-2	CASSQVGGYTDTQYF	TGTGCCAGCAGCCAAGTGGGGGGATACACAGATACGCAGTATTTT
-	many	TRBJ2-1	TRBV5-1	CASSSGELEQFF	TGCGCCAGCAGCTCGGGGGAACTGGAGCAGTTCTTC
-	few	TRBJ1-2	TRBV29-1	CSVDGAAGYGYTF	TGCAGCGTTGACGGGGCCGCGGGCTATGGCTACACCTTC
-	few	TRBJ1-2	TRBV11-2	CASSKDSNYGYTF	TGTGCCAGCAGTAAGGACAGTAACTATGGCTACACCTTC
-	-	TRBJ2-2	TRBV2	CASSEATGVELFF	TGTGCCAGCAGTGAAGCAACGGGAGTGGAGCTGTTTTTT
-	-	TRBJ2-2	TRBV29-1	CSVDTGELFF	TGCAGCGTGGATACCGGGGAGCTGTTTTTT
TRBD1	few	TRBJ1-4	TRBV12-3/TRBV12-4	CASSFGTGGPKLFF	TGTGCCAGCAGTTTTGGGACAGGGGGCCCGAAACTGTTTTTT
-	-	TRBJ2-5	TRBV29-1	CSVGKGGETQYF	TGCAGCGTTGGTAAAGGGGGAGAGACCCAGTACTTC
-	-	TRBJ1-6	TRBV3-1	CASSLVPDSPLHF	TGTGCCAGCAGCCTAGTCCCTGATTCACCCCTCCACTTT
-	few	TRBJ2-3	TRBV7-6	CASSGRPGVYAQYF	TGTGCCAGCAGCGGTCGGCCCGGGGTTTACGCGCAGTATTTT
-	few	TRBJ1-1	TRBV5-6	CASSLHRATEAFF	TGTGCCAGCAGCTTGCACAGGGCGACTGAAGCTTTCTTT
TRBD1	-	TRBJ2-2	TRBV29-1	CSVVTGGLNTGELFF	TGCAGCGTTGTTACAGGGGGCCTGAACACCGGGGAGCTGTTTTTT
TRBD2	many	TRBJ2-5	TRBV4-3	CASSRLSGGEETQYF	TGCGCCAGCAGCCGTTTATCGGGGGGGGAAGAGACCCAGTACTTC
-	few	TRBJ1-4	TRBV25-1	CASSEGRQAYNEKLFF	TGTGCCAGCAGTGAAGGGCGACAGGCATATAATGAAAAACTGTTTTTT
TRBD2	-	TRBJ2-1	TRBV4-2	CASSQSEGGGASGEQFF	TGTGCCAGCAGCCAGAGCGAAGGCGGGGGGGCCAGTGGTGAGCAGTTCTTC
-	-	TRBJ1-1	TRBV5-1	CASSLGPVNTEAFF	TGCGCCAGCAGCTTGGGTCCGGTTAACACTGAAGCTTTCTTT
-	few	TRBJ2-3	TRBV4-2	CASSQLGTDTQYF	TGTGCCAGCAGCCAATTGGGCACAGATACGCAGTATTTT
-	few	TRBJ2-3	TRBV7-2	CASAAHGADTQYF	TGTGCCAGCGCCGCACACGGGGCAGATACGCAGTATTTT
-	few	TRBJ2-1	TRBV14	CASSLHMGAIYNEQFF	TGTGCCAGCAGCCTACATATGGGGGCAATCTACAATGAGCAGTTCTTC
-	few	TRBJ2-2	TRBV15	CATSRAGTPRTGELFF	TGTGCCACCAGCAGAGCCGGGACACCTCGGACCGGGGAGCTGTTTTTT
-	-	TRBJ1-2	TRBV29-1	CSAKGGYDYYGYTF	TGCAGCGCAAAGGGGGGCTACGACTACTATGGCTACACCTTC
-	few	TRBJ2-1	TRBV10-3	CAISEDSQIYNEQFF	TGTGCCATCAGTGAGGACAGCCAAATCTACAATGAGCAGTTCTTC
-	few	TRBJ1-5	TRBV4-2	CASSQDSGNQPQHF	TGTGCCAGCAGCCAAGACTCAGGTAACCAGCCCCAGCATTTT
-	few	TRBJ2-2	TRBV6-2/TRBV6-3	CASSLWQASGTGELFF	TGTGCCAGCAGTTTGTGGCAGGCGTCAGGCACCGGGGAGCTGTTTTTT
TRBD1	few	TRBJ2-3	TRBV12-3/TRBV12-4	CASSLPPGQGGADTQYF	TGTGCCAGCAGCCTACCCCCGGGACAGGGGGGAGCAGATACGCAGTATTTT
-	few	TRBJ1-1	TRBV7-3	CASSLAGTSNTEAFF	TGTGCCAGCAGCTTAGCGGGCACATCGAACACTGAAGCTTTCTTT
TRBD1	few	TRBJ2-3	TRBV27	CASGGQPPYTQYF	TGTGCCAGCGGGGGACAGCCCCCGTATACGCAGTATTTT
-	-	TRBJ2-3	TRBV6-6	CASDPLASTDTQYF	TGTGCAAGCGACCCCCTGGCCAGCACAGATACGCAGTATTTT